Here is one T cell receptor (beta chain) with its context. Antigen specificity is unknown. The record originates from a study of cytomegalovirus exposure and HLA in healthy donors. Study-level results: Rare TCR sequences dominated, though some public TCRs recurred in many donors. The study labeled under 200 TCR beta chains cytomegalovirus-associated.

Assay used: immunoSEQ multiplex PCR; TCRdb lists only in-frame clones, some missing. Among 55,000 to 70,000 clones listed, roughly nine tenths were seen once. The donors were members of the approximately 120-subject validation cohort (separate from the approximately 670-subject first cohort). This CDR3 contains 16 residues. V dropped 6 bases and J dropped 5; count of bases not matched to a gene: 13. Looked up from germline, CDR1 is SGHTA and CDR2 is FQGNSA. Sample: PBMCs. This chain connects TRBV7-2 to TRBJ1-1; 9 bases line up with TRBD1. The receptor comes from a woman between 25 and 40 years old in good health and CMV-seronegative. The CDR3 nucleotides read TGTGCCAGCAGAAAAACCGTTGGGACAGGGAGAACTGAAGCTTTCTTT. Its protein product is CASRKTVGTGRTEAFF.